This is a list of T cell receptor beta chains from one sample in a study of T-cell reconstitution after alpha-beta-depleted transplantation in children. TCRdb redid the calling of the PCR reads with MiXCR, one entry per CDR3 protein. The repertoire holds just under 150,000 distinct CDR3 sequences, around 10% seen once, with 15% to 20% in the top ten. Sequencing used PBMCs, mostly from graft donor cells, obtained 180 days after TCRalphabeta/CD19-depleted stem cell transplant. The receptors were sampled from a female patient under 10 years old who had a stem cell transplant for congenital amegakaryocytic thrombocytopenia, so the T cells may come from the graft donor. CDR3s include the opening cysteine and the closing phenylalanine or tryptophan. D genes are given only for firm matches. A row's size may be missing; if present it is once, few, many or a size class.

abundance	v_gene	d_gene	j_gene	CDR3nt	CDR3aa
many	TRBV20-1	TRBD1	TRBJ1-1	TGCAGTGCTAGAGTCGGGACAGTGAACACTGAAGCTTTCTTT	CSARVGTVNTEAFF
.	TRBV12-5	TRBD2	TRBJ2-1	TGTGCCTGCAGAAAGGGACTAGCGGGGGGGCCGGGGTCCTACAATGAGCAGTTCTTC	CACRKGLAGGPGSYNEQFF
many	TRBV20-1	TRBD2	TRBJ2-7	TGCAGTGCTAGAGTAAGGGATTCACTAGCGGTTTTTTACGAGCAGTACTTC	CSARVRDSLAVFYEQYF
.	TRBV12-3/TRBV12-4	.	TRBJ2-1	TGTGCCAGCAGCCTCGGGGTGCCGAGCTCCTACAATGAGCAGTTCTTC	CASSLGVPSSYNEQFF
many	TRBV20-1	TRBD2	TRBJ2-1	TGCAGTGCTAGAGCAGTGACTAGCGGGAGATTGCTTTATGAGCAGTTCTTC	CSARAVTSGRLLYEQFF
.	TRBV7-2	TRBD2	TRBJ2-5	TGTGCCAGCAGCTTTCGACTAGCGGGGGGTCAAGAGACCCAGTACTTC	CASSFRLAGGQETQYF
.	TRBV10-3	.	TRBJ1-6	TGTGCCATCAGTGACAGTGGGGATTCACCCCTCCACTTT	CAISDSGDSPLHF
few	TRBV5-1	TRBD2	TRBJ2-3	TGCGCCAGCACCTCACTAGCGGGGGGCACAGATACGCAGTATTTT	CASTSLAGGTDTQYF
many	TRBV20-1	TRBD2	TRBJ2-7	TGCAGTGCTAGTAAAACGACTAGCGGGAGTTTAACCTACGAGCAGTACTTC	CSASKTTSGSLTYEQYF
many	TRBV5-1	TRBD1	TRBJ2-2	TGCGCCAGCAGCAGGGGGACAGGGACCACCGGGGAGCTGTTTTTT	CASSRGTGTTGELFF
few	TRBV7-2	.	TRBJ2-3	TGTGCCAGCAGCTTACCCCACCGGACGCAGTATTTT	CASSLPHRTQYF
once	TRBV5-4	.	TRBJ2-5	TGTGCCAGCAGCTTGGCGGGGTTCAAAGAGACCCAGTACTTC	CASSLAGFKETQYF
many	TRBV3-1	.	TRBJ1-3	TGTGCCAGCAGCCTACCCAGGACCAGCGGTGGAAACACCATATATTTT	CASSLPRTSGGNTIYF
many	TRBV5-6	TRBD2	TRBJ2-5	TGTGCCAGCAGCTTTGGACTAGCGGGGCGAGAGACCCAGTACTTC	CASSFGLAGRETQYF
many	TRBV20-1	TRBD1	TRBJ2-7	TGCAGTGCCCGGACAGGGGCAGACGAGCAGTACTTC	CSARTGADEQYF
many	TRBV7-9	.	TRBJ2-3	TGTGCCAGCAGCGGTCGTTGGACAGATACGCAGTATTTT	CASSGRWTDTQYF
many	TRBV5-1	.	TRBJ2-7	TGCGCCAGCAGCTTGTGGTTCGGCGGGGAGCAGTACTTC	CASSLWFGGEQYF
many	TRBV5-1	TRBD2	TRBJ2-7	TGCGCCAGCAGCTGGAGGAGTAGCGGGGGGTCTCCGGAGCAGTACTTC	CASSWRSSGGSPEQYF
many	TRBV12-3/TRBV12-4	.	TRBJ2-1	TGTGCCAGCAGCGGCAAAGGCTACAATGAGCAGTTCTTC	CASSGKGYNEQFF